This TCR beta chain derives from a study of blood T cell repertoires in COVID-19. Overall study context: Donors in the United States, Italy and Spain gave samples during acute or convalescent COVID-19. The analysed material was cDNA or gDNA that came from T cells, B-cell-depleted T cells, or PBMCs.

This clone was found once. The CDR3 runs to 12 residues. Per the germline V gene, CDR1 is MNHEY and CDR2 is SVGEGT. The V end was cut by 6 bases, the J end by 4 bases, with 7 bases between. Original processing notes: Estimated nucleated cell counts came from reference gene primer amplification. Repertoires were generated with immunoSEQ multiplex PCR, while TCRdb's copy carries only in-frame clones and drops some. V and J calls and clone size are those listed in that table; D and trimming were worked out from the DNA. The table records over 120,000 clones, over 75% of them present only once. The chain has TRBV6-2 or TRBV6-3 and TRBJ1-5; D gene unclear. Source material: peripheral blood. This receptor was identified in a human donor in a cohort sampled during active COVID-19. CDR3 amino acids: CASSPTNQPQHF. The CDR3 DNA sequence: TGTGCCAGCAGCCCCACAAATCAGCCCCAGCATTTT.